Below, one T cell receptor (beta chain) is given with its context. The entry originates in a study of CD8+ T cells in alopecia areata. Germline V gene sequence: CDR1 SGHRS, CDR2 YFSETQ. This CDR3 region has 15 residues. V was clipped by 0 bases and J by 1 base, with 10 bases between them. Regarding treatment: oral pan-JAK inhibitor, 5-10 mg twice daily. Reverse transcription of extracted RNA yielded cDNA, which provided the sequencing template. The table came from immunoSEQ multiplex PCR; TCRdb's copy has only in-frame clones and leaves some out. Among 200,000 to 250,000 clones listed, more than 45% were seen once.

This receptor was taken from a human donor with alopecia areata. The V gene is TRBV5-1, the J gene TRBJ1-1; possibly TRBD1 for D (5 bases). This specimen consisted of CD4+ T cells sorted from blood, obtained at week 4, from a patient treated with tofacitinib. The CDR3 sequence is CASSLEPTGNTEAFF. Written as DNA, the CDR3 is TGCGCCAGCAGCTTGGAGCCCACAGGGAACACTGAAGCTTTCTTT.